This T cell receptor beta chain was identified in a study of T cells in Graves' hyperthyroidism and ophthalmopathy. With regard to this clonotype: Its antigen is unknown.

RNA transcripts served as the template for amplifying TCR beta CDR3 regions. The study used the HTBI primer set for a first-round RT-PCR of the TCR CDR3. TCRdb re-called the multiplex PCR reads through MiXCR, storing one row per CDR3 protein. Among about 570,000 distinct CDR3 sequences, around 46% were seen once, and the ten largest hold around 20%. Whole-study findings and limits: A 13 V-J model separated ophthalmopathy from stable hyperthyroidism. Most clonotypes expanded in thyroid above 0.001 were likewise present in blood. Ophthalmopathy got predicted by the model a median around 6.8 months before its onset.

CDR1 is WSHSY, CDR2 SAAADI, per germline. The CDR3 length is 17 residues. Trimming stripped 7 bases from V and 4 bases from J, with 23 bases between. Sequenced: peripheral blood or thyroid tissue (not recorded which). The receptor's source is an adult woman with Graves' disease, either hyperthyroidism or ophthalmopathy (not recorded which). The rearrangement uses TRBV10-2 and TRBJ2-1; D remains unclear. The CDR3 coding sequence is TGCGCCAGCATTCGATCGGGTACTGTGCATAGGTACAATGAGCAGTTCTTC. This gives the protein CASIRSGTVHRYNEQFF.